Below are 27 T cell receptor beta chains sequenced from a single sample in a study of beta chain features in type 1 diabetes. The study reverse transcribed the entire isolated RNA, so it sequenced expressed TCRB transcripts. Libraries were prepared by immunoSEQ multiplex PCR; TCRdb keeps only in-frame clonotypes and omits some of them. This table holds 810,000 or so clones, 17% found once. The sample comprised naive CD4+ T cells from blood. These receptors all come from a woman aged 18-30 years in good health.

This clone occurred a few times. The chain carries TRBV28 and TRBJ1-1; TRBD1 might be the D (6 bases). Germline V gene lookup returns CDR1 MDHEN and CDR2 SYDVKM. V shed 7 bases and J shed 4 bases, with 16 bases lying between them. This CDR3 comprises 14 residues. In DNA form, the CDR3 reads TGTGCCAGCACCCCGGGGGCCCTGGGCACTGAAGCTTTCTTT. Amino acid sequence: CASTPGALGTEAFF.

The chain combines TRBV7-8 with TRBJ2-3, with D maybe TRBD2 (6 bases). The CDR3 sequence is 15 residues long. The V gene lost 5 bases and the J gene lost 6 bases, with 18 bases spanning the gap. CDR1 is SGHVS and CDR2 is FQNEAQ in the germline V gene. CDR3 region: CASSPPRRGADTQYF. Written as DNA, the CDR3 is TGTGCCAGCAGCCCCCCGCGGAGGGGTGCTGATACGCAGTATTTT.

The J gene is TRBJ2-2, the V gene TRBV5-1; D may be TRBD1 (5 bases). CDR3 length: 15 amino acids. Between the trimmed V and J ends, which lost 0 bases and 5 bases, there was a span of 11 bases. Germline V gene sequence: CDR1 SGHRS, CDR2 YFSETQ. DNA of the CDR3: TGCGCCAGCAGCTTGGTGGTAGGGGAAACCGGGGAGCTGTTTTTT. Translating gives CASSLVVGETGELFF.

With respect to this clone: The same CDR3 can be traced to other DNA sequences in this sample. V is TRBV19 and J is TRBJ2-6; no clear D gene. The CDR3 covers 14 residues. CDR1 LNHDA and CDR2 SQIVND come from the germline V gene (reference sequence). V was trimmed by 5 bases and J by 0 bases, leaving 5 bases between them. The CDR3 DNA reads TGTGCCAGTAGTCGAAACTCTGGGGCCAACGTCCTGACTTTC. Translating gives CASSRNSGANVLTF.

The chain is built from TRBV29-1 and TRBJ2-1; 13 bases match TRBD2. The CDR3 runs 15 residues. CDR1 is SQVTM, CDR2 ANQGSEA, per germline. The V and J ends lost 7 bases and 7 bases, in that order; junction bases with no gene match: 10. CDR3 sequence: CSAGGLAGPLNEQFF. The CDR3 nucleotides read TGCAGCGCAGGGGGACTAGCGGGGCCCTTAAATGAGCAGTTCTTC.

This rearrangement joins TRBV6-6 to TRBJ2-7; 8 nucleotides match TRBD2. CDR3 size: 14 residues. Trimming at V came to 8 bases and at J to 2 bases, leaving 8 bases not matched to a gene. Germline CDR1 MNHNY, CDR2 SVGAGI (reference sequence). The CDR3 protein is CASHFSGNPYEQYF. In DNA form, the CDR3 reads TGTGCCAGCCACTTTAGCGGGAACCCCTACGAGCAGTACTTC.

This clone was recorded a few times. The chain employs TRBV7-9 and TRBJ1-5; unclear D gene. CDR1 SEHNR and CDR2 FQNEAQ come from the germline V gene (reference sequence). The CDR3 totals 13 residues. Trimming pared 2 bases from V and 9 bases from J, leaving 11 bases between. CDR3 in amino acids: CASSLKDGGPQHF. CDR3 DNA: TGTGCCAGCAGCTTAAAGGATGGCGGGCCCCAGCATTTT.

The chain is built from TRBV7-9 and TRBJ1-1; weak D call: TRBD1 (5 bases). The CDR3 contains 13 residues. Germline loops: CDR1 SEHNR, CDR2 FQNEAQ (reference sequence). V was pared by 7 bases and J by 4 bases, with 13 bases between. The CDR3 loop is CASIRAGTTEAFF. CDR3 sequence (DNA): TGTGCCAGCATCCGCGCCGGGACCACTGAAGCTTTCTTT.

This clone showed up many times. This sequence joins TRBV7-9 and TRBJ1-2; TRBD1 might be the D (5 bases). From germline, CDR1 is SEHNR and CDR2 FQNEAQ (reference sequence). This CDR3 region has 12 residues. Between the trimmed V and J ends, which lost 5 bases and 5 bases, there was a span of 9 bases. CDR3 amino acids: CASSPGGYGYTF. The DNA for the CDR3 is TGTGCCAGCAGCCCCGGGGGTTATGGCTACACCTTC.

The chain has TRBV6-6 and TRBJ2-7; a weak D match, TRBD2 (6 bases). CDR1 and CDR2 (germline): MNHNY, SVGAGI (reference sequence). V was shortened by 7 bases and J by 4 bases, with 20 bases between the two germline ends. The CDR3 is made up of 15 amino acids. CDR3 sequence (DNA): TGTGCCAGCACCCCTGGACGAAGGAGGGCTTACGAGCAGTACTTC. It codes for CASTPGRRRAYEQYF.

The sample holds a few counts of this clone. This chain connects TRBV10-3 to TRBJ2-3, with no clear D. CDR1 ENHRY and CDR2 SYGVKD come from the germline V gene. CDR3 length: 14 amino acids. The ends were cut back, 6 bases at V and 2 bases at J, with 12 bases in the middle. DNA of the CDR3: TGTGCCATCAGGGCGAATCACCCCACAGATACGCAGTATTTT. As protein: CAIRANHPTDTQYF.

This clone turned up a few times. The genes are TRBV7-2 and TRBJ2-3, with TRBD2 as a possible D gene (6 bases). Trimming removed 1 base at V and 8 bases at J, with 16 bases between. The V gene's germline CDR1 is SGHTA and CDR2 FQGNSA. The length of the CDR3 is 15 residues. This CDR3 is CASSLVVAVPITQYF. Written as DNA, the CDR3 is TGTGCCAGCAGCTTAGTGGTAGCGGTACCGATTACGCAGTATTTT. The variable domain in full, completed from reference TRBV7-2 and TRBJ2-3, reads GAGVSQSPSNKVTEKGKDVELRCDPISGHTALYWYRQSLGQGLEFLIYFQGNSAPDKSGLPSDRFSAERTGGSVSTLTIQRTQQEDSAVYLCASSLVVAVPITQYFGPGTRLTVL.

This clone was picked up a small number of times. The chain is built from TRBV6-5 and TRBJ2-1, with TRBD2 matching 9 bases. V dropped 3 bases and J dropped 9; count of bases not matched to a gene: 9. Germline V gene sequence: CDR1 MNHEY, CDR2 SVGAGI. CDR3 length: 15 residues. The CDR3 is CASSYSQAGGGEQFF. DNA for the CDR3: TGTGCCAGCAGTTATTCCCAAGCGGGAGGTGGTGAGCAGTTCTTC.

The chain combines TRBV29-1 with TRBJ1-2; a possible D gene is TRBD1 (6 bases). V was pared by 1 base and J by 8 bases, with 17 bases between. Germline values: CDR1 SQVTM, CDR2 ANQGSEA. This CDR3 is built from 14 residues. The CDR3: CSVEVRSRGGGYTF. The CDR3 DNA is TGCAGCGTTGAAGTTCGATCCAGGGGTGGAGGCTACACCTTC.

This clone was seen a few times. The gene calls are TRBV7-9 and TRBJ1-5, with D perhaps matching TRBD1 (6 bases). Trimming removed 1 base from V and 2 bases from J, with 15 bases in between. This CDR3 region has 17 residues. Germline V gene sequence: CDR1 SEHNR, CDR2 FQNEAQ (reference sequence). CDR3 region: CASSLVQGGRGNQPQHF. CDR3 DNA: TGTGCCAGCAGCTTAGTACAGGGTGGAAGAGGCAATCAGCCCCAGCATTTT.

This clone was observed a handful of times. The chain employs TRBV29-1 and TRBJ1-1, with no clear D. Trimming shortened V by 4 bases and J by 0 bases, and 9 bases separated the two germline ends. This CDR3 has 13 residues. Germline V gives CDR1 SQVTM, CDR2 ANQGSEA. The CDR3 region has the DNA TGCAGCGTTGTGGTCCTACTGAACACTGAAGCTTTCTTT. This encodes CSVVVLLNTEAFF.

The chain employs TRBV10-3 and TRBJ2-5; tentatively, D is TRBD2 (7 bases). Germline V gene sequence: CDR1 ENHRY, CDR2 SYGVKD. CDR3 length: 15 residues. Trimming removed 8 bases at V and 5 bases at J, with 21 bases between. CDR3 nucleotide sequence: TGTGCCATCGCCAAGGGGGGGGCTTGGTGGGAGACCCAGTACTTC. This sequence encodes CAIAKGGAWWETQYF.

This chain uses TRBV7-2 with TRBJ1-1; possibly TRBD1 for D (5 bases). CDR1 is SGHTA and CDR2 is FQGNSA in the germline V gene. V dropped 2 bases and J dropped 4 bases, with 14 bases sitting between them. The CDR3 is made up of 15 amino acids. The CDR3 DNA follows: TGTGCCAGCAGCTTATCCCCCCGGGGGGGCACTGAAGCTTTCTTT. It encodes CASSLSPRGGTEAFF. Variable domain in full (rest from reference TRBV7-2 and TRBJ1-1): GAGVSQSPSNKVTEKGKDVELRCDPISGHTALYWYRQSLGQGLEFLIYFQGNSAPDKSGLPSDRFSAERTGGSVSTLTIQRTQQEDSAVYLCASSLSPRGGTEAFFGQGTRLTVV.

The chain combines TRBV13 with TRBJ1-1, with a weak D call TRBD1 (6 bases). V gave up 2 bases and J gave up 8 bases, with 12 bases separating them. The CDR3 has 13 residues. Germline V gene lookup returns CDR1 PRHDT and CDR2 FYEKMQ (reference sequence). CDR3 sequence: CASSLIPQGEAFF. CDR3 coding DNA: TGTGCCAGCAGCTTAATCCCCCAGGGGGAAGCTTTCTTT.

The sample holds a few counts of this clone. The V call is TRBV2, the J call TRBJ2-1; D is unclear. From germline, CDR1 is SNHLY and CDR2 FYNNEI. This CDR3 region has 11 residues. V was shortened by 4 bases and J by 9 bases, with 7 bases between the two germline ends. CDR3 in DNA: TGTGCCAGCAGTGTTTTTGTTGAGCAGTTCTTC. Its protein is CASSVFVEQFF.

This clone was counted between two and nine times. The rearrangement uses TRBV18 and TRBJ2-1, with a possible D match to TRBD1 (6 bases). Germline values: CDR1 KGHSH, CDR2 LQKENI. This CDR3 is 14 amino acids long. Trimming shortened V by 1 base and J by 8 bases, and 12 bases separated the two germline ends. Here the CDR3 reads CASSPQQGVHEQFF. The CDR3 DNA reads as TGTGCCAGCTCACCACAACAGGGTGTACATGAGCAGTTCTTC.

This clone occurred a few times. The gene calls are TRBV18 and TRBJ1-2; D unclear. The germline V and J ends were trimmed by 8 bases and 14 bases, with 24 bases remaining between them. This CDR3 has 13 residues. The V gene's germline CDR1 is KGHSH and CDR2 LQKENI. DNA for the CDR3: TGTGCCAGCCGACCGGATGGACGGACGTACGGTACCTTC. Translated: CASRPDGRTYGTF.

The chain couples TRBV18 to TRBJ1-3; D may be TRBD1 (5 bases). Per the germline V gene, CDR1 is KGHSH and CDR2 is LQKENI. V lost 5 bases and J lost 0, with 11 bases in between. The CDR3 sequence is 15 residues long. Written as DNA, the CDR3 is TGTGCCAGCTCATCGGGACTGAGCTCTGGAAACACCATATATTTT. Translation: CASSSGLSSGNTIYF. The whole variable domain, remainder taken from reference TRBV18 and TRBJ1-3, is NAGVMQNPRHLVRRRGQEARLRCSPMKGHSHVYWYRQLPEEGLKFMVYLQKENIIDESGMPKERFSAEFPKEGPSILRIQQVVRGDSAAYFCASSSGLSSGNTIYFGEGSWLTVV.

This clone was seen only a few times. This chain joins TRBV6-1 and TRBJ1-5; unclear D gene. This CDR3 contains 13 residues. Per germline, CDR1 MNHNS and CDR2 SASEGT. V gave up 6 bases and J gave up 5 bases, with 11 bases separating them. This CDR3 reads CASRDAEYQPQHF. The DNA for the CDR3 is TGTGCCAGCAGGGACGCCGAGTATCAGCCCCAGCATTTT.

This clone has only a few counts. This chain connects TRBV19 to TRBJ1-5; weak D call: TRBD1 (6 bases). CDR3 length: 16 amino acids. CDR1 and CDR2 (germline): LNHDA, SQIVND (reference sequence). V lost 7 bases to trimming and J lost 0 bases, with 16 bases between them. The CDR3 here is CASKDSPLGSNQPQHF. The CDR3 DNA reads TGTGCCAGTAAGGACAGCCCCCTGGGTAGCAATCAGCCCCAGCATTTT.

This clone was observed a handful of times. This rearrangement joins TRBV4-3 to TRBJ2-1; perhaps TRBD1 as D (5 bases). The germline gives CDR1 LGHNA, CDR2 YSLEER. V shed 1 base and J shed 9 bases, with 10 bases lying between them. The CDR3 is 13 residues long. The DNA for the CDR3 is TGCGCCAGCAGCCAAGGACAGCCGGGTGAGCAGTTCTTC. Translated: CASSQGQPGEQFF.

This clone was recorded a few times. The chain uses TRBV9 and TRBJ1-3; TRBD1 might be the D (6 bases). Germline assignment: CDR1 SGDLS and CDR2 YYNGEE. This CDR3 region has 13 residues. Trimming cost V 2 bases and J 7 bases, with 10 bases left between them. The CDR3 is CASSVRDRNTIYF. DNA for the CDR3: TGTGCCAGCAGCGTCCGAGACAGGAACACCATATATTTT.